The source of this T cell receptor beta chain is a study of T cells in tumors after PD-1 blockade. Across the study: Excluded were patients with checkpoint blockade, immunosuppressants, or radiotherapy or other anti-cancer therapy within 4 weeks. A subset received ongoing vismodegib 150 mg daily alongside anti-PD-1 therapy. Either cemiplimab 350 mg every 2 weeks or pembrolizumab 200 mg every 3 weeks was given.

This clone was observed a few times. V was cut by 5 bases and J by 3 bases, with 8 bases left in between. The germline gives CDR1 MNHEY, CDR2 SVGAGI. This CDR3 spans 13 amino acids. Assay: immunoSEQ multiplex PCR; the TCRdb copy retains only in-frame clones and omits some. Of 20,000 to 25,000 clones in the sample, about three quarters were seen once. The material was PBMCs, obtained before anti-PD-1 treatment. The TCR sequence derives from a human donor with basal cell carcinoma. The gene calls are TRBV6-5 and TRBJ1-5, with D possibly matching TRBD1 (6 bases). Written as DNA, the CDR3 is TGTGCCAGCAGTAGGGACATCAATCAGCCCCAGCATTTT. Translating it yields CASSRDINQPQHF.